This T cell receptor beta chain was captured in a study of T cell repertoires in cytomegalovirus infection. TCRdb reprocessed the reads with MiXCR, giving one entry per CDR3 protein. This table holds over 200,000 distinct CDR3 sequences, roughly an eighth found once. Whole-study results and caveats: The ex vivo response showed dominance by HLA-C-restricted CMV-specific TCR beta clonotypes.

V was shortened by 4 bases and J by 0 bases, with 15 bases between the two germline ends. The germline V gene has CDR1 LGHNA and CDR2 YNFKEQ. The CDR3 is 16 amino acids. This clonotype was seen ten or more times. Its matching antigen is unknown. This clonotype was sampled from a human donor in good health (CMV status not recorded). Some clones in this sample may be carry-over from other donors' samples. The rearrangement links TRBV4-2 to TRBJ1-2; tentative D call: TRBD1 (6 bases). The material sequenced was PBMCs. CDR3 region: CASSPGTPRANYGYTF. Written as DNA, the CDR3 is TGTGCCAGCAGCCCCGGGACACCTCGAGCTAACTATGGCTACACCTTC.